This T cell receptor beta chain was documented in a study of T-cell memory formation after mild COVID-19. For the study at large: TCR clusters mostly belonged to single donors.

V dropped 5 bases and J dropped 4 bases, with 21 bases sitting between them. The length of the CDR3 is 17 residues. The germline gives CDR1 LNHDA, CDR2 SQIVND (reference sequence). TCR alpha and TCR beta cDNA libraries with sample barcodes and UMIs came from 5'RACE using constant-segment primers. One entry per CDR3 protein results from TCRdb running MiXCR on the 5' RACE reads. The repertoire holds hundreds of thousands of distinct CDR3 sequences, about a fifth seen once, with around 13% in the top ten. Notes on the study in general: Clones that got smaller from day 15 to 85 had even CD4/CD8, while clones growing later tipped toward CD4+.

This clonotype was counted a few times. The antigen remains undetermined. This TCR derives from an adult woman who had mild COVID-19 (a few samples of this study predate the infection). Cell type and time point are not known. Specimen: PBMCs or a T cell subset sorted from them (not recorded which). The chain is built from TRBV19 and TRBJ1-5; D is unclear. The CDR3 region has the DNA TGTGCCAGTAGTCTGACCCGGACCGCATTACGGAATCAGCCCCAGCATTTT. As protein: CASSLTRTALRNQPQHF.